The entry that follows covers one T cell receptor (beta chain) sequence. The data derive from a study of OX40 agonist ivuxolimab in advanced cancers. Clones were read by immunoSEQ multiplex PCR, and TCRdb kept only the in-frame ones, dropping some. The repertoire consists of more than 80,000 clones, with 90% to 95% occurring once and the leading ten covering roughly 0.31%. Sequencing was performed on CD4+ or CD8+ T cells sorted from blood, taken in a trial of the OX40 agonist ivuxolimab. This receptor was identified in an adult with an advanced solid tumor such as melanoma, head and neck, liver or kidney cancer.

The CDR3 region has the DNA TGTGCCTGGAGTGTCAAGACAGGAGGCTACACCTTC. Amino acids: CAWSVKTGGYTF. This chain links TRBV30 with TRBJ1-2; a weak D match, TRBD1 (6 bases). The ends were cut back, 0 bases at V and 8 bases at J, with 10 bases in the middle. The germline V gene has CDR1 GTSNPN and CDR2 SVGIG (reference sequence). The CDR3 has 12 residues.